This T cell receptor (beta chain) was obtained from a study of T-cell memory formation after mild COVID-19. A single record per CDR3 protein comes from TCRdb applying MiXCR to the 5' RACE reads. The table shows roughly 600,000 distinct CDR3 sequences, with about a sixth occurring only once. CDR1 MGHDK and CDR2 SYGVNS come from the germline V gene. J was trimmed by 2 bases and V by 5 bases; bases with no gene match: 7. The length of the CDR3 is 15 residues. The sample was PBMCs or a T cell subset sorted from them (not recorded which). The TCR originated in an adult woman who had mild COVID-19 (a few samples of this study predate the infection). Cell type and time point are not known. The chain recombines TRBV25-1 with TRBJ2-3; 7 nucleotides match TRBD2. In DNA, the CDR3 is TGTGCCAGCAGTTTCTCGCGGGGGAACACAGATACGCAGTATTTT. Amino acids: CASSFSRGNTDTQYF.